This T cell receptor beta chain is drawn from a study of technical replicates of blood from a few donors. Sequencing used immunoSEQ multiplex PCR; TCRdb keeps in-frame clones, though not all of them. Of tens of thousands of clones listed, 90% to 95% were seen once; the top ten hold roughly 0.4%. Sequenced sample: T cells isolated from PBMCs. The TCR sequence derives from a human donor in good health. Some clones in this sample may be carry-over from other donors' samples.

CDR3 amino acids: CASSEPGLTGLDTGELFF. CDR3 sequence (DNA): TGTGCCAGCAGTGAGCCGGGCTTGACAGGGTTGGACACCGGGGAGCTGTTTTTT. The V call is TRBV25-1, the J call TRBJ2-2; 7 bases align to TRBD1. Trimming at V came to 3 bases and at J to 3 bases, leaving 13 bases not matched to a gene. This CDR3 has 18 amino acids. Germline CDR1 and CDR2: MGHDK and SYGVNS.